The following is a TCR beta chain sequence with its context. Deletions cut 7 bases from V and 5 bases from J, with 17 bases between. There are 14 residues in the CDR3. Per the germline V gene, CDR1 is MNHNY and CDR2 is SVGAGI (reference sequence). These data come from a study of OX40 agonist ivuxolimab in advanced cancers. Study summary: Averaging about 60 years in age, with a range of 23 to 79, the cohort was around 87% male.

The table came from immunoSEQ multiplex PCR; TCRdb's copy has only in-frame clones and leaves some out. The sample consists of about 100,000 clones, 70% to 90% of them appearing once. This material consisted of CD4+ or CD8+ T cells sorted from blood, taken in a trial of the OX40 agonist ivuxolimab. The V and J genes are TRBV6-6 and TRBJ1-1, with a weak D call TRBD1 (5 bases). The receptor was isolated from an adult with an advanced solid tumor such as melanoma, head and neck, liver or kidney cancer. CDR3 sequence (DNA): TGTGCCAGCACCCCCTCGGGGGTTGGTACTGAAGCTTTCTTT. Residues: CASTPSGVGTEAFF.